This T cell receptor beta chain was identified in a study of technical replicates of blood from four donors. TCRdb's table, derived via immunoSEQ multiplex PCR, lists solely in-frame clones and lacks some. The repertoire holds tens of thousands of clones, with 85% to 95% as singletons. There are 10 residues in the CDR3. Germline values: CDR1 MNHGY, CDR2 SAAAGT. Trimming removed 7 bases from V and 7 bases from J, with 7 bases in between. This clonotype was obtained from a human donor in good health. Sequenced input: T cells isolated from PBMCs. The chain uses TRBV6-8 and TRBJ2-5; D remains ambiguous. In DNA, the CDR3 is TGTGCCAGCATAGTCGGGACCCAGTACTTC. Its translation: CASIVGTQYF.